The 24 T cell receptor beta chains below come from one sample, sequenced in a study of T cells in Graves' hyperthyroidism and ophthalmopathy. The TCR beta CDR3 regions underwent amplification using RNA transcripts as the source. TCR CDR3 regions were first amplified by RT-PCR with HTBI primers. In TCRdb, the multiplex PCR reads were re-called with MiXCR into one record per CDR3 protein. The data hold hundreds of thousands of distinct CDR3 sequences, with approximately 20% observed a single time. The sequenced material came from blood. Source of these receptors: a man aged 35 to 55 with Graves' hyperthyroidism.

This clonotype was observed many times. The genes are TRBV24-1 and TRBJ1-2; D is uncertain. Germline V CDR1 and CDR2: KGHDR, SFDVKD. The CDR3 is 14 residues long. Trimming shortened V by 0 bases and J by 4 bases, and 8 bases separated the two germline ends. CDR3 nucleotide sequence: TGTGCCACCAGTGATTTGGGGCCCCTCTATGGCTACACCTTC. Its protein product is CATSDLGPLYGYTF.

This clonotype was detected many times. The rearrangement links TRBV7-6 to TRBJ1-5; 11 bases fit TRBD1. The germline gives CDR1 SGHVS, CDR2 FNYEAQ. After removal of 1 base from V and 6 bases from J, the junction contained 2 bases not matched to a gene. This CDR3 has 15 amino acids. The DNA of the CDR3 is TGTGCCAGCAGCTTAGGGGACAGGGGGTTTCAGCCCCAGCATTTT. Residues: CASSLGDRGFQPQHF. The whole variable domain, remainder taken from reference TRBV7-6 and TRBJ1-5, is GAGVSQSPRYKVTKRGQDVALRCDPISGHVSLYWYRQALGQGPEFLTYFNYEAQQDKSGLPNDRFSAERPEGSISTLTIQRTEQRDSAMYRCASSLGDRGFQPQHFGDGTRLSIL.

This clonotype was counted many times. The genes are TRBV6-2 or TRBV6-3 and TRBJ1-1; D remains unclear. CDR3 size: 13 residues. Per the germline V gene, CDR1 is MNHEY and CDR2 is SVGEGT. V gave up 5 bases and J gave up 4 bases, with 11 bases separating them. Here the CDR3 DNA reads TGTGCCAGCAGTCACGCCAGTTTCACTGAAGCTTTCTTT. Translating gives CASSHASFTEAFF.

The chain employs TRBV20-1 and TRBJ1-1; no clear D gene. Looked up from germline, CDR1 is DFQATT and CDR2 is SNEGSKA (reference sequence). CDR3 length equals 13 residues. Trimming stripped 6 bases from V and 2 bases from J, with 13 bases between. The CDR3 reads CSARVPGNTEAFF. The CDR3 region has the DNA TGCAGTGCCCGCGTACCGGGAAACACTGAAGCTTTCTTT.

This clonotype has at least ten counts. The rearrangement uses TRBV28 and TRBJ2-1; perhaps TRBD1 as D (6 bases). The CDR3 has 15 residues. Germline-derived CDR1 and CDR2 are MDHEN and SYDVKM. Trimming cost V 5 bases and J 4 bases, with 15 bases left between them. The DNA of the CDR3 is TGTGCCAGCAGTCCACAGGGTCTGAGGTACAATGAGCAGTTCTTC. Its protein is CASSPQGLRYNEQFF. The full variable domain, in which reference TRBV28 and TRBJ2-1 provide the parts outside the CDR3, is DVKVTQSSRYLVKRTGEKVFLECVQDMDHENMFWYRQDPGLGLRLIYFSYDVKMKEKGDIPEGYSVSREKKERFSLILESASTNQTSMYLCASSPQGLRYNEQFFGPGTRLTVL.

The genes are TRBV27 and TRBJ1-2; a weak D match, TRBD1 (6 bases). V was cut by 5 bases and J by 1 base, with 14 bases left in between. Germline V gives CDR1 MNHEY, CDR2 SMNVEV (reference sequence). The CDR3 sequence is 15 residues long. As DNA, the CDR3 is TGTGCCAGCAGTCCCTTCGGACAGCGTAACTATGGCTACACCTTC. Its translation: CASSPFGQRNYGYTF.

This clonotype showed up just a few times. The CDR3 nucleotides are TGTGCCAGCAGCTACCCGGGACACCTTACCTACGAGCAGTACTTC. Its protein is CASSYPGHLTYEQYF. This chain links TRBV6-2 or TRBV6-3 with TRBJ2-7, with D tentatively TRBD1 (6 bases). Per the germline V gene, CDR1 is MNHEY and CDR2 is SVGEGT. Trimming removed 6 bases from V and 2 bases from J, with 17 bases in between. There are 15 residues in the CDR3.

J is TRBJ1-6 and V is TRBV30, with 10 positions matching TRBD1. V shed 3 bases, J shed 6 bases, and the junction held 5 bases outside the gene matches. This CDR3 comprises 15 residues. Germline CDR1 is GTSNPN and CDR2 is SVGIG (reference sequence). The DNA of the CDR3 is TGTGCCTGGAGCGGGGGGGACAGGGGTAATTCACCCCTCCACTTT. This translates into CAWSGGDRGNSPLHF.

A note on this clonotype: A much larger clone lies a single base off, so this may be a read error. The chain carries TRBV6-1 and TRBJ2-7, with 9 bases fitting TRBD1. Germline CDR1 is MNHNS and CDR2 is SASEGT. This CDR3 spans 14 amino acids. This CDR3 is CVSPRGQGSYEQYF. The CDR3 nucleotides are TGTGTCAGCCCCCGGGGACAGGGCTCCTACGAGCAGTACTTC.

About this clonotype itself: A single base separates this from a much larger clone, so it may be a read error. The chain carries TRBV5-4 and TRBJ2-7; possibly TRBD1 for D (6 bases). This CDR3 is 14 amino acids long. The V end was cut by 5 bases, the J end by 1 base, with 13 bases between. Germline V gene data show CDR1 as SGHNT and CDR2 as YYREEE (reference sequence). The CDR3 nucleotides read TGTGCCAGCAGACAGGGCAGTCAATCCTACGAGCAGTACTTC. Translated: CASRQGSQSYEQYF.

This clonotype was detected only a few times. The gene calls are TRBV7-8 and TRBJ2-3, with 10 bases that match TRBD2. V lost 1 base and J lost 5; bases outside the gene matches: 6. This CDR3 region has 16 residues. CDR1 and CDR2 (germline): SGHVS, FQNEAQ. CDR3 in amino acids: CASSLDQAGGQDTQYF. The CDR3 DNA reads TGTGCCAGCAGCTTAGACCAAGCGGGGGGGCAAGATACGCAGTATTTT.

This clonotype appeared a few times. The chain uses TRBV27 and TRBJ2-7; D gene ambiguous. Germline lookup yields CDR1 MNHEY and CDR2 SMNVEV (reference sequence). The CDR3 has 13 amino acids. Trimming took off 1 base at V and 1 base at J, with 5 bases between the two ends. The CDR3 bases are TGTGCCAGCAGTTTATACACGTCCTACGAGCAGTACTTC. Translating it yields CASSLYTSYEQYF.

This clonotype was picked up a small number of times. V gene TRBV13 combines with J gene TRBJ2-2, with 12 bases that match TRBD2. The germline V gene encodes CDR1 PRHDT and CDR2 FYEKMQ (reference sequence). This CDR3 is 17 amino acids long. V was pared by 3 bases and J by 3 bases, with 5 bases of the junction left unmatched. DNA of the CDR3: TGTGCCAGCAGCTTGAGACTAGCGGGGGCGCACACCGGGGAGCTGTTTTTT. Its protein is CASSLRLAGAHTGELFF.

The chain employs TRBV6-1 and TRBJ1-2, with D uncertain. In germline, CDR1 is MNHNS, CDR2 SASEGT. The CDR3 contains 14 residues. The V end was cut by 5 bases, the J end by 7 bases, with 17 bases between. This CDR3 reads CASSTPWYEVGYTF. As DNA, the CDR3 is TGTGCCAGCAGTACCCCTTGGTATGAGGTTGGCTACACCTTC.

This clonotype was recorded at least ten times. The chain links TRBV7-6 to TRBJ2-2, with 12 bases that match TRBD2. The junction had 5 bases not matched to a gene; V was cut back by 4 bases and J by 2 bases. The germline V gene encodes CDR1 SGHVS and CDR2 FNYEAQ. There are 17 residues in the CDR3. The CDR3 region is CASSSRLAGDNTGELFF. Written as DNA, the CDR3 is TGTGCCAGCAGCTCCAGACTAGCGGGGGATAACACCGGGGAGCTGTTTTTT.

The chain is built from TRBV2 and TRBJ2-7; 12 bases match TRBD2. The V gene end was trimmed by 5 bases and the J gene end by 6 bases; junction bases not matched to a gene: 8. Germline lookup yields CDR1 SNHLY and CDR2 FYNNEI. The CDR3 has 15 residues. The CDR3 reads CASSPSGGASGEQYF. For the CDR3, the DNA is TGTGCCAGCAGTCCTAGCGGGGGGGCGTCGGGCGAGCAGTACTTC.

This clonotype showed up many times. This sequence joins TRBV28 and TRBJ2-7; D possibly corresponds to TRBD2 (6 bases). The V end lost 2 bases, the J end lost 1 base, and 21 bases lay between the germline ends. This CDR3 spans 18 amino acids. CDR1 is MDHEN, CDR2 SYDVKM, per germline. The CDR3 here is CASSLTGGGNSDSYEQYF. CDR3 nucleotides: TGTGCCAGCAGTTTAACGGGCGGCGGGAATAGTGATTCCTACGAGCAGTACTTC.

This clonotype was seen at least ten times. This rearrangement joins TRBV9 to TRBJ2-3; D is possibly TRBD1 (5 bases). This CDR3 spans 15 amino acids. Trimming removed 3 bases from V and 5 bases from J, with 16 bases in between. CDR1 and CDR2 from the germline V gene are SGDLS and YYNGEE. This CDR3 is CASSEGPSAGDTQYF. CDR3 DNA: TGTGCCAGCAGCGAGGGGCCCTCAGCAGGAGATACGCAGTATTTT. The whole variable domain, remainder taken from reference TRBV9 and TRBJ2-3, is DSGVTQTPKHLITATGQRVTLRCSPRSGDLSVYWYQQSLDQGLQFLIQYYNGEERAKGNILERFSAQQFPDLHSELNLSSLELGDSALYFCASSEGPSAGDTQYFGPGTRLTVL.

This clonotype was counted at least ten times. The chain recombines TRBV28 with TRBJ2-7; 8 positions agree with TRBD1. The CDR3 spans 15 residues. The V gene's germline CDR1 is MDHEN and CDR2 SYDVKM. After removal of 2 bases from V and 2 bases from J, the junction contained 5 bases not matched to a gene. Here the CDR3 reads CASSLRQGLTYEQYF. The CDR3 bases are TGTGCCAGCAGTTTACGACAGGGGTTAACCTACGAGCAGTACTTC.

This clonotype was counted ten times or more. The chain recombines TRBV7-9 with TRBJ2-1; D is unresolved. From germline, CDR1 is SEHNR and CDR2 FQNEAQ (reference sequence). The CDR3 totals 12 residues. The V end lost 5 bases, the J end lost 9 bases, and 11 bases lay between the germline ends. CDR3 sequence (DNA): TGTGCCAGCAGCCAAACCGGCTCTGAGCAGTTCTTC. The encoded protein is CASSQTGSEQFF.

The chain links TRBV29-1 to TRBJ1-5; D might be TRBD1 (6 bases). V gave up 5 bases and J gave up 0 bases, with 11 bases separating them. Germline-derived CDR1 and CDR2 are SQVTM and ANQGSEA. This CDR3 region has 14 residues. As DNA, the CDR3 is TGCAGCGTTTCCTGGACAGATAGCAATCAGCCCCAGCATTTT. Amino acid sequence: CSVSWTDSNQPQHF.

The genes are TRBV3-1 and TRBJ1-4, with D perhaps matching TRBD1 (5 bases). The V gene lost 3 bases and the J gene lost 7 bases, with 12 bases spanning the gap. The germline V gene has CDR1 LGHDT and CDR2 YNNKEL (reference sequence). The CDR3 length is 14 residues. The CDR3 spells CASSQGGVGEKLFF. The CDR3 region has the DNA TGTGCCAGCAGCCAGGGGGGGGTTGGTGAAAAACTGTTTTTT.

This clonotype was seen many times. The J gene is TRBJ1-1, the V gene TRBV5-8; 8 nucleotides align to TRBD1. V lost 0 bases, J lost 5 bases, and 6 bases stayed unmatched. The CDR3 has 15 residues. CDR1 and CDR2 from the germline V gene are SGHTS and YDEGEE. As DNA, the CDR3 is TGTGCCAGCAGCTTGGCCGACAGGGGAGATACTGAAGCTTTCTTT. It yields the protein CASSLADRGDTEAFF.

In its sample, this clonotype was seen many times. The V gene is TRBV20-1, the J gene TRBJ2-3; no clear D. CDR3 length: 11 amino acids. In germline, CDR1 is DFQATT, CDR2 SNEGSKA (reference sequence). V shed 7 bases and J shed 12 bases, with 17 bases lying between them. The CDR3 DNA is TGCAGTGTAACAGCCCTCGGTACCCAGTATTTT. Translated, it gives CSVTALGTQYF.